This T cell receptor (beta chain) was obtained from a study of T cells in narcolepsy. As for the study in general: Donors had narcolepsy type 1 or type 2, or were healthy controls. Overall study results and limits: Reportedly, autoreactive clonotypes were serially detected in patients' blood but not controls'. Comparing one patient's CSF and blood CD4+ clonotypes highlighted HCRT- and TRIB2-specific autoreactive clonotypes. In some patient and control memory CD4+ samples, autoreactive clones were absent.

CDR3 length: 14 amino acids. CDR1 and CDR2 from the germline V gene are SGHDT and YYEEEE. V lost 3 bases and J 0 bases, leaving 7 bases between the germline ends. Turning to this clone: Antigen: not known.

Sequenced by immunoSEQ multiplex PCR; TCRdb stores in-frame clones only, minus some. The table shows 25,000 to 40,000 clones, with roughly 90% occurring only once. Sequences were obtained from CD45RA- memory CD4+ T cells from PBMCs. The sequence was obtained from a human donor with narcolepsy. This chain links TRBV5-6 with TRBJ1-3, with unresolved D. The CDR3 region has the DNA TGTGCCAGCAGCTCGGGATACTCTGGAAACACCATATATTTT. It codes for CASSSGYSGNTIYF.